This entry is about one T cell receptor (beta chain). Antigen unknown. Genomic DNA of each subset was evenly split across several immunoSEQ plates. Sequencing used immunoSEQ multiplex PCR; TCRdb keeps in-frame clones, though not all of them. Among some 1 million clones listed, about 80% were seen once. This CDR3 contains 13 residues. CDR1 is GTSNPN and CDR2 is SVGIG in the germline V gene (reference sequence). Germline trimming cut 6 bases from V and 3 bases from J; bases unmatched to any gene: 7. This specimen comes from a study of shared clonotypes between healthy human individuals. As for the study in general: CD4 naive and memory got three plates each, CD8 naive two, CD8 memory one.

Study-level findings and limits: Estimated clonotype richness was generally higher in naive than memory subsets. About 5% was the fraction of naive CD4 clonotypes found shared across several donors.

The TCR comes from a young man in good health. Sequencing used memory CD4+ T cells sorted from blood. Specified subset: CD45RA-negative fraction. The chain joins TRBV30 to TRBJ2-7, with TRBD1 matching 8 bases. CDR3 protein: CACSPRGLYEQYF. CDR3 DNA: TGTGCCTGCTCGCCCAGGGGGCTCTACGAGCAGTACTTC.